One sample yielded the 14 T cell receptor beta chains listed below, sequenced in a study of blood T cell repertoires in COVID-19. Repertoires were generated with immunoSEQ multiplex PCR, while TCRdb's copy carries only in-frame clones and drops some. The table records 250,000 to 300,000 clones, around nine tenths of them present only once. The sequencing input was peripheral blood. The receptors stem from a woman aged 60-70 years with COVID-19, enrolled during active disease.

DNA of the CDR3: TGCGCCAGCAGCTCGGGACAGGAATTAATTAACTATGGCTACACCTTC. As protein: CASSSGQELINYGYTF. The chain has TRBV5-1 and TRBJ1-2, with 8 bases aligning to TRBD1. The CDR3 length is 16 residues. Trimming removed 3 bases from V and 1 base from J; junction bases left unmatched: 8. Germline lookup yields CDR1 SGHRS and CDR2 YFSETQ.

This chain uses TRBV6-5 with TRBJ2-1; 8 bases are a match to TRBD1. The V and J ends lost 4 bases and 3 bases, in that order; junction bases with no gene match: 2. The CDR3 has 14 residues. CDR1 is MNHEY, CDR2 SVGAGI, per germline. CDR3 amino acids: CASSLGQVYNEQFF. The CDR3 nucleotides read TGTGCCAGCAGTTTGGGACAGGTCTACAATGAGCAGTTCTTC.

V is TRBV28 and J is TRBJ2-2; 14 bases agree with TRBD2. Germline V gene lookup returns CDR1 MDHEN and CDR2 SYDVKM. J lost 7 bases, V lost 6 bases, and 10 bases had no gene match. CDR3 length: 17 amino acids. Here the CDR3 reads CASSRLAGGPRIGELFF. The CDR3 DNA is TGTGCCAGCAGCCGACTAGCGGGAGGGCCGAGGATCGGGGAGCTGTTTTTT. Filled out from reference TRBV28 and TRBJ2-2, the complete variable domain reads DVKVTQSSRYLVKRTGEKVFLECVQDMDHENMFWYRQDPGLGLRLIYFSYDVKMKEKGDIPEGYSVSREKKERFSLILESASTNQTSMYLCASSRLAGGPRIGELFFGEGSRLTVL.

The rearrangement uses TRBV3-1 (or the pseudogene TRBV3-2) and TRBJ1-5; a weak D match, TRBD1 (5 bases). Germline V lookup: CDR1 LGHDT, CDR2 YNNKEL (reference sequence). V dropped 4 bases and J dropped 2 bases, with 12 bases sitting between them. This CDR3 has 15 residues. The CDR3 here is CASSPQGFGNQPQHF. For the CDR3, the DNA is TGTGCCAGCAGCCCTCAGGGTTTCGGCAATCAGCCCCAGCATTTT.

The CDR3 loop is CASSVDTSGRPGNTIYF. Here the CDR3 DNA reads TGTGCCAGCAGCGTAGATACCAGTGGGCGTCCTGGAAACACCATATATTTT. The V call is TRBV9, the J call TRBJ1-3; D gene unclear. The CDR3 has 17 amino acids. V lost 0 bases and J 2 bases, leaving 15 bases between the germline ends. Germline lookup yields CDR1 SGDLS and CDR2 YYNGEE.

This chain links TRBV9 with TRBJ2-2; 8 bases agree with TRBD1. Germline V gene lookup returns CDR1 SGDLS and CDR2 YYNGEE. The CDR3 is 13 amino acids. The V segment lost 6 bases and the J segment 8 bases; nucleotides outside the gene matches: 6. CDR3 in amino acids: CASNQGAAGELFF. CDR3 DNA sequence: TGTGCCAGCAACCAGGGGGCGGCGGGGGAGCTGTTTTTT.

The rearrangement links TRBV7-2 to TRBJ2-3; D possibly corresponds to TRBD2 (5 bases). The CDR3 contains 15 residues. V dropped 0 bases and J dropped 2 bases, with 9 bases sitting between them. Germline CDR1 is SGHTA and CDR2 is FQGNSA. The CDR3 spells CASSLAGSLTDTQYF. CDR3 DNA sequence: TGTGCCAGCAGCTTAGCTGGGAGCCTCACAGATACGCAGTATTTT.

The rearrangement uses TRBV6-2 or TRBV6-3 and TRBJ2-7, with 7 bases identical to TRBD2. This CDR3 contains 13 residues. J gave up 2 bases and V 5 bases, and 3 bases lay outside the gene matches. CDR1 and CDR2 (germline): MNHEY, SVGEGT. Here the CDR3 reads CASSLGLAYEQYF. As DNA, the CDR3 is TGTGCCAGCAGTCTCGGACTAGCCTACGAGCAGTACTTC.

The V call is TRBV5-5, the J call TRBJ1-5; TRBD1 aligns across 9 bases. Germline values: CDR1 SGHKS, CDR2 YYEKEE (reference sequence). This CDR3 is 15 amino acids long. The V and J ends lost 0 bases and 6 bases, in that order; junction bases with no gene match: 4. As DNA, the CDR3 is TGTGCCAGCAGCTTGGAACAGGGGGCAGGTCAGCCCCAGCATTTT. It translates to CASSLEQGAGQPQHF.

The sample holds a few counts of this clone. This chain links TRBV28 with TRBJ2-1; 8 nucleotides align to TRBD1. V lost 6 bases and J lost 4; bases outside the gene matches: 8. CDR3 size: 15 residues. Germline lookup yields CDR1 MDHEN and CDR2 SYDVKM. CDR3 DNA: TGTGCCAGCAGATCCGGGACAGGAAAATACAATGAGCAGTTCTTC. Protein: CASRSGTGKYNEQFF.

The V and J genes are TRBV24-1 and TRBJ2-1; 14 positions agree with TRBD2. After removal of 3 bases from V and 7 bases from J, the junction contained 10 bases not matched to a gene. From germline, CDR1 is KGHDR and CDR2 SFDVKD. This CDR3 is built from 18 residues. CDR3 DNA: TGTGCCACCAGTGATCCAATCGGGACTAGCGGGAGAGAAAATGAGCAGTTCTTC. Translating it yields CATSDPIGTSGRENEQFF.

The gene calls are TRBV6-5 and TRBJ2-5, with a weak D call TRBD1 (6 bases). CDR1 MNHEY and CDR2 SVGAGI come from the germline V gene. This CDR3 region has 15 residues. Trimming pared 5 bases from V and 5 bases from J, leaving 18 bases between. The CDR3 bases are TGTGCCAGCAGTCACGACCAGGGGCACCCCGAGACCCAGTACTTC. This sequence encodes CASSHDQGHPETQYF.

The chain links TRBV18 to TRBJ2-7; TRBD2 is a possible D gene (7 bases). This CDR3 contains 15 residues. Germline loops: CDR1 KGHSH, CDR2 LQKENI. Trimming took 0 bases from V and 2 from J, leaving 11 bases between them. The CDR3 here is CASSPPPGGTYEQYF. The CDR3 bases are TGTGCCAGCTCACCACCGCCGGGGGGCACCTACGAGCAGTACTTC.

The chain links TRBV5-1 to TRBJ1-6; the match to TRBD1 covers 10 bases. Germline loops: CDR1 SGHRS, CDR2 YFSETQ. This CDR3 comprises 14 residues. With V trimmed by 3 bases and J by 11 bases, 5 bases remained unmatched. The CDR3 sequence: CASSWDRGLAPLHF. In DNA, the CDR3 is TGCGCCAGCAGCTGGGACAGGGGTCTAGCACCCCTCCACTTT.